The entry that follows covers one T cell receptor (beta chain) sequence. Sequencing was performed with immunoSEQ multiplex PCR; in TCRdb, only in-frame clones are kept and a portion is missing. The data hold around 250,000 clones, with more than 80% observed a single time. These data originate in a study of blood T cell repertoires in COVID-19. Per germline, CDR1 SQVTM and CDR2 ANQGSEA. The trim removed 6 bases at V and 4 bases at J, leaving 8 bases unmatched. This CDR3 comprises 14 residues. This TCR was sampled from a woman between 25 and 40 years old with acute COVID-19. Sequencing used PBMCs or T cells enriched from blood (not recorded which). The genes are TRBV29-1 and TRBJ2-2; 7 bases are a match to TRBD1. CDR3 sequence (DNA): TGCAGCGTGCCAGGGGGATATAGCACCGGGGAGCTGTTTTTT. It is translated as CSVPGGYSTGELFF.